One T cell receptor (beta chain) is described in this entry. Antigen: not known. The sample is drawn from a study of post-analysis software for immune sequencing data. CDR1 DFQATT and CDR2 SNEGSKA come from the germline V gene (reference sequence). Unmatched junction bases numbered 9, after V lost 0 bases and J lost 0 bases. The CDR3 consists of 17 residues. Study results and caveats: Patients had higher frequencies than controls of a handful of TRBV segments, including TRBV5-6, TRBV5-1 and TRBV20-1.

Researchers reported that TCR beta cDNA libraries carried unique molecular identifiers. TCRdb independently ran MiXCR on the PCR reads; one entry per CDR3 protein. Among approximately 360,000 distinct CDR3 sequences listed, approximately 33% were seen once. The source is a girl aged 10 to 17 with multiple sclerosis. The sample consisted of blood. V is TRBV20-1 and J is TRBJ2-5, with TRBD2 matching 8 bases. The CDR3 is CSARDPRGARYQETQYF. CDR3 in DNA: TGCAGTGCTAGAGATCCGCGGGGGGCACGGTACCAAGAGACCCAGTACTTC.